Sequencing of this T cell receptor beta chain was carried out in a study of CD8+CD57+ T cells in acquired aplastic anemia. Genomic DNA, serving as template, underwent TCR beta VDJ and CDR3 profiling. A single record per CDR3 protein comes from TCRdb applying MiXCR to the reads. This sample has about 42,000 distinct CDR3 sequences, with 65% to 70% found just once. From germline, CDR1 is DFQATT and CDR2 SNEGSKA (reference sequence). The CDR3 covers 16 residues. Trimming removed 3 bases at V and 0 bases at J, with 17 bases between. The V call is TRBV20-1, the J call TRBJ1-2; a possible D gene is TRBD1 (6 bases). This sequence was found in a human donor in good health, serving as a control. What was sequenced was sorted CD4+, CD8+, or CD8+CD57+ T cells (not recorded which) from PBMCs. Here the CDR3 reads CSASPGATIANYGYTF. The CDR3 bases are TGCAGTGCTAGCCCGGGGGCGACCATAGCTAACTATGGCTACACCTTC.